The clone carrying this TCR beta chain was counted many times. Its antigen is still unknown. MiXCR was run by TCRdb on the 5' RACE reads, yielding one entry per CDR3 protein. The top ten hold around 24% of the sample, which has about 310,000 distinct CDR3 sequences, 3.6% seen once. The entry originates in a study of T cells after yellow fever vaccination. Points from the study as a whole: Reappearance after the booster was observed for most primary-vaccination clones (more than 95% CD4, just over 85% CD8). There was a possibility that FACS-sorted repertoires contained abundant clonotypes contaminating from the bulk population.

The CDR3 loop spans 14 amino acids. Trimming stripped 1 base from V and 3 bases from J, with 9 bases between. CDR1 is SEHNR, CDR2 FQNEAQ, per germline (reference sequence). V gene TRBV7-9 combines with J gene TRBJ1-1, with D tentatively TRBD1 (5 bases). The TCR comes from a man aged 18 to 30 who received the YFV17D yellow fever vaccine. Sequences were derived from PBMCs, sampled on the day of the yellow fever booster vaccination. CDR3 nucleotide sequence: TGTGCCAGCAGCTTAGTGGGCAGGGACACTGAAGCTTTCTTT. It is translated as CASSLVGRDTEAFF.